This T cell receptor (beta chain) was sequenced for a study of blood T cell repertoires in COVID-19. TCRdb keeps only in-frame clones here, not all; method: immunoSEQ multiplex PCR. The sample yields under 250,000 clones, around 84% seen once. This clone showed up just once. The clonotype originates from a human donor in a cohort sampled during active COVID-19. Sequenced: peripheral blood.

The CDR3 region is CASSGGSKETQYF. The CDR3 DNA follows: TGTGCCAGCAGCGGGGGATCAAAAGAGACCCAGTACTTC. V is TRBV2 and J is TRBJ2-5; the D gene is possibly TRBD2 (6 bases). Germline CDR1 is SNHLY and CDR2 is FYNNEI. The germline V and J ends were trimmed by 6 bases and 3 bases, with 11 bases remaining between them. The CDR3 sequence is 13 residues long.